This T cell receptor (beta chain) was obtained from a study of blood T cell repertoires in COVID-19. Study-level information: PBMCs, B-cell-depleted T cells, or T cells were the source of the cDNA or gDNA that made up the material.

This table comes from immunoSEQ multiplex PCR, and its TCRdb copy is limited to in-frame clones, with some not included. Among some 530,000 clones, more than 85% were seen once, and the ten largest hold approximately 8%. CDR1 and CDR2 (germline): MNHEY, SVGAGI. Trimming shortened V by 6 bases and J by 4 bases, and 15 bases separated the two germline ends. The CDR3 loop spans 14 amino acids. This chain connects TRBV6-5 to TRBJ1-2; maybe TRBD1 (5 bases). Input material: PBMCs or T cells enriched from blood (not recorded which). This receptor was taken from a woman in her sixties who had recovered from COVID-19. Here the CDR3 DNA reads TGTGCCAGCAGGAGTGGGGGAGGGGTCTATGGCTACACCTTC. Its protein product is CASRSGGGVYGYTF.